The TCR beta chain under discussion was sequenced for a study of T-cell memory formation after mild COVID-19. From germline, CDR1 is KGHSH and CDR2 LQKENI. This CDR3 comprises 13 residues. Trimming took off 3 bases at V and 2 bases at J, with 7 bases between the two ends. Study-level points and caveats: SARS-CoV-2 specificity of second-wave clones peaking day 37 was unconfirmed.

This clonotype was recorded many times. Its antigen is as yet unknown. TCRdb itself ran the 5' RACE reads through MiXCR, one entry per CDR3 protein. The table records approximately 300,000 distinct CDR3 sequences, approximately 16% of them present only once. The chain couples TRBV18 to TRBJ2-5, with D perhaps assigned TRBD1 or TRBD2 (5 bases each). Sequences were obtained from PBMCs or a T cell subset sorted from them (not recorded which). The receptor comes from a young man who had mild COVID-19 (a few samples of this study predate the infection). Cell type and time point are not known. The CDR3 loop is CASSPGVQETQYF. The CDR3 DNA sequence: TGTGCCAGCTCACCGGGGGTTCAAGAGACCCAGTACTTC.